This record looks at one T cell receptor (beta chain) sequence and its context. In its sample, this clone comes out as medium-sized (0.01 to 0.1%). This receptor's antigen is unknown. No clone much larger than this one lies a single base away; base qualities are absent. During colonoscopy, one to two pinch biopsies were obtained from the rectum for research purposes. No immunosuppressive medication had been given to the ulcerative colitis patients before the diagnostic colonoscopy. Before DNA was isolated, the rectal biopsies underwent proteinase K digestion. The Wizard kit (Promega) was used to extract genomic DNA from both blood and intestinal samples. This sample is drawn from a study of pediatric ulcerative colitis (dated by TCRdb to between 2018 and 2020). Looking at the study overall: Of the ulcerative colitis patients, seven had pancolitis and two had left-sided colitis, and histology in every patient was consistent with ulcerative colitis. From 9 or 10 newly diagnosed, treatment-naive pediatric ulcerative colitis patients and a few non-IBD control children, paired blood and rectal samples were collected. The Pediatric Ulcerative Colitis Activity Index classified a couple of patients as having mild disease, several as having moderate disease and three as having acute severe colitis. Overall study outcomes, separate from this receptor: A couple of patients' blood samples yielded substantially fewer templates for technical reasons and were excluded from blood-rectal overlap analysis. Two rectal CDR3 clonotypes were detected in all ulcerative colitis patients and were not detected in any of the controls. Only a few individuals were included in the healthy control group, which was small. Rectal pinch biopsies may have included blood-derived T cells, especially in patients with overt colitis. Compared with controls, ulcerative colitis patients showed significantly higher autologous blood-rectal clonal overlap, a finding that suggests increased T cell trafficking to inflamed tissue. Rectal repertoire features separated controls, mild-moderate and acute severe colitis patients; acute severe colitis showed reduced rectal diversity due to clonal expansions. Because repertoires were derived from total lymphocyte DNA, patterns in rare subsets such as regulatory T cells may not have been reflected.

Using the immunoSEQ TRB Survey service, rearranged CDR3 beta regions were amplified from genomic DNA with multiplex V and J primers. To keep sequencing depth equal across samples, survey-level depth of up to 500,000 reads per sample was applied. The libraries were purified, combined into pools and sequenced with Illumina technology. As for how the authors treated the data: Productive clonality, sample overlap, pairwise scatters, CDR3 beta length, V/D/J gene usage and productiveness were assessed with immunoSEQ online tools. Alongside Shannon and Simpson indices, calculated diversity was computed as the number of unique rearrangements divided by total templates, multiplied by 100. Principal component analysis used the R prcomp function and ggbiplot package on Z-score normalized data. Morisita's index was used to quantify the clonal overlap between blood and rectum within each subject. TCRdb mirrors the immuneACCESS table, restricted to in-frame sequences. Some clones are absent from its copies; in checked studies, under half trace to an unresolved V gene, and the reason for the others is unknown. V and J calls and clone size are as listed in that table; D and trimming were resolved from the DNA. The sample table contains approximately 18,000 clones; only one count was recorded for roughly 74% of them. The ten largest clones take up roughly 7% of the sample.

This TCR came from a boy aged 5 to 17 with moderate ulcerative colitis. The specimen sequenced was gut tissue.

The DNA sequence is given as TGTGCCAGTAGTATTGATGGGACTAGCAACGAGCAGTACTTC. This yields the protein CASSIDGTSNEQYF. The rearrangement joined TRBV19 to TRBJ2-7; TRBD2 fits 9 bases in the junction. CDR1 LNHDA and CDR2 SQIVND are derived from the germline V gene (reference sequence). The CDR3, cysteine through phenylalanine, is 14 amino acids long. CDR3 DNA is the only sequence kept; it has 42 bases, read in frame from the first base. After removal of 3 bases from V and 5 bases from J, the junction retains 5 bases not matched to a gene.